This entry is about one T cell receptor (beta chain). Its cognate antigen is unknown. This sample stems from a study of response to subunit inactivated influenza vaccine. Study results and limitations: The authors proposed limited new T cell recruitment per seasonal influenza vaccination.

Via MiXCR, TCRdb re-called the RT-PCR reads, giving one row per CDR3 protein. The sample consists of roughly 790,000 distinct CDR3 sequences, around 20% of them appearing once. There are 16 residues in the CDR3. Trimming at V came to 5 bases and at J to 2 bases, leaving 8 bases not matched to a gene. Germline V lookup: CDR1 LNHNV, CDR2 YYDKDF (reference sequence). Sequencing used PBMCs from blood, obtained approximately 5 days after vaccination. V and J are TRBV15 and TRBJ2-2; 7 bases map to TRBD2. This sequence was found in a man in his forties or fifties who received an inactivated influenza vaccine. The CDR3 region has the DNA TGTGCCACCAGCCAAAAGTGGACTAGTAACACCGGGGAGCTGTTTTTT. It is translated as CATSQKWTSNTGELFF.